The 14 T cell receptor beta chains given below trace back to one sample, sequenced in a study of blood T cell repertoires in COVID-19. The repertoire was sequenced with immunoSEQ multiplex PCR; TCRdb's copy has only in-frame clones and lacks some. The sample contains approximately 300,000 clones, approximately 90% of which appear only once. The sequenced material came from peripheral blood. The receptors were gathered from a man aged 35 to 55 with acute or convalescent COVID-19.

CDR3 protein: CASSQLGTAYNEKLFF. CDR3 nucleotide sequence: TGCGCCAGCAGCCAACTCGGGACAGCATATAATGAAAAACTGTTTTTT. J is TRBJ1-4 and V is TRBV4-1, with TRBD1 matching over 7 bases. From germline, CDR1 is MGHRA and CDR2 YSYEKL. The CDR3 covers 16 residues. Trimming cost V 2 bases and J 4 bases; bases outside gene matches: 7.

The chain couples TRBV5-4 to TRBJ1-2, with 10 bases lining up with TRBD1. V lost 5 bases and J lost 7; bases outside the gene matches: 11. Germline V CDR1 and CDR2: SGHNT, YYREEE (reference sequence). The CDR3 totals 15 residues. The CDR3 nucleotides read TGTGCCAGCAGACAATCGACCGGGACAGGGGCTGGCTACACCTTC. It is translated as CASRQSTGTGAGYTF.

The V and J genes are TRBV11-2 and TRBJ1-3; D is possibly TRBD1 (5 bases). This CDR3 has 16 residues. Trimming stripped 8 bases from V and 8 bases from J, with 25 bases between. Germline CDR1 reads SGHAT; CDR2 reads FQNNGV. This chain's CDR3 is CASSAGQVVPRHTIYF. In nucleotides, the CDR3 is TGTGCCAGCTCTGCGGGGCAGGTTGTTCCTCGTCACACCATATATTTT. Full variable domain (outside the CDR3, taken from reference TRBV11-2 and TRBJ1-3): EAGVAQSPRYKIIEKRQSVAFWCNPISGHATLYWYQQILGQGPKLLIQFQNNGVVDDSQLPKDRFSAERLKGVDSTLKIQPAKLEDSAVYLCASSAGQVVPRHTIYFGEGSWLTVV.

Only a few counts were recorded for this clone. The rearrangement joins TRBV4-1 to TRBJ1-1; D remains ambiguous. V dropped 0 bases and J dropped 2 bases, with 10 bases sitting between them. This CDR3 is 15 amino acids long. The germline CDR1 and CDR2 sequences are MGHRA and YSYEKL. DNA for the CDR3: TGCGCCAGCAGCCAAGAAACGGTTGCAAACACTGAAGCTTTCTTT. This gives the protein CASSQETVANTEAFF.

The CDR3 region is CASSQDTREEDTEAFF. The CDR3 bases are TGTGCCAGCAGCCAAGATACGAGAGAGGAGGACACTGAAGCTTTCTTT. The rearrangement uses TRBV4-2 and TRBJ1-1; unclear D gene. Trimming took 0 bases from V and 3 from J, leaving 14 bases between them. Germline V gene sequence: CDR1 LGHNA, CDR2 YNFKEQ. The CDR3 is 16 amino acids.

This chain links TRBV12-5 with TRBJ2-5; no clear D gene. The CDR3 length is 12 residues. Germline V gives CDR1 LGHNT, CDR2 FRNRAP. Between the trimmed V and J ends, which lost 5 bases and 7 bases, there was a span of 11 bases. The CDR3 nucleotides read TGTGCTAGTGGTCAAGCCCGTGGGACCCAGTACTTC. Translation: CASGQARGTQYF.

This chain links TRBV6-5 with TRBJ2-7; no definite D call. The CDR3 loop spans 13 amino acids. CDR1 is MNHEY, CDR2 SVGAGI, per germline. V dropped 6 bases and J dropped 3 bases, with 12 bases sitting between them. CDR3 sequence (DNA): TGTGCCAGCAGCTTTACAGACCTCTACGAGCAGTACTTC. Its protein product is CASSFTDLYEQYF.

This chain joins TRBV5-1 and TRBJ1-1; D perhaps matches TRBD1 (5 bases). Germline V gene lookup returns CDR1 SGHRS and CDR2 YFSETQ. The V gene lost 4 bases and the J gene lost 2 bases, with 12 bases spanning the gap. The CDR3 is 14 residues long. CDR3 sequence: CASSAGLSNTEAFF. The CDR3 nucleotides read TGCGCCAGCAGCGCGGGGCTTTCAAACACTGAAGCTTTCTTT.

This chain links TRBV28 with TRBJ2-3; D may be TRBD2 (7 bases). With 7 bases removed from V and 2 bases from J, the gap between germline ends came to 13 bases. Germline lookup yields CDR1 MDHEN and CDR2 SYDVKM. The CDR3 length is 14 residues. CDR3 residues: CASMRGGTTDTQYF. DNA for the CDR3: TGTGCCAGCATGAGGGGGGGAACCACAGATACGCAGTATTTT.

The V and J genes are TRBV5-6 and TRBJ1-1; D unclear. The germline CDR1 and CDR2 sequences are SGHDT and YYEEEE. With 5 bases removed from V and 5 bases from J, the gap between germline ends came to 10 bases. The CDR3 has 12 amino acids. The CDR3 here is CASSLLETEAFF. In DNA, the CDR3 is TGTGCCAGCAGTCTTCTAGAGACTGAAGCTTTCTTT.

The chain links TRBV6-6 to TRBJ2-3; unclear D gene. CDR1 MNHNY and CDR2 SVGAGI come from the germline V gene (reference sequence). The germline V and J ends were trimmed by 5 bases and 6 bases, with 6 bases remaining between them. The length of the CDR3 is 11 residues. The CDR3 nucleotides are TGTGCCAGCAGTCTTCAGGATACGCAGTATTTT. Residues: CASSLQDTQYF.

This clone was counted once. In DNA form, the CDR3 reads TGCAGCGCTGGGACAGGGGTTTTCTATGGCTACACCTTC. It specifies CSAGTGVFYGYTF. This chain joins TRBV29-1 and TRBJ1-2; 10 bases line up with TRBD1. The CDR3 loop spans 13 amino acids. Trimming removed 7 bases from V and 4 bases from J; junction bases left unmatched: 6. Germline V gives CDR1 SQVTM, CDR2 ANQGSEA.

The chain has TRBV29-1 and TRBJ2-1; 8 bases are a match to TRBD2. V shed 4 bases and J 2 bases; nucleotides not matched to a gene: 13. This CDR3 spans 17 amino acids. From germline, CDR1 is SQVTM and CDR2 ANQGSEA. Here the CDR3 DNA reads TGCAGCGTTGTTAGCGGGATATCAATGGGCACCTACAATGAGCAGTTCTTC. Encoded protein: CSVVSGISMGTYNEQFF.

The chain uses TRBV20-1 and TRBJ2-7; a possible D gene is TRBD2 (5 bases). The ends were cut back, 5 bases at V and 12 bases at J, with 17 bases in the middle. CDR3 size: 11 residues. Germline V lookup: CDR1 DFQATT, CDR2 SNEGSKA (reference sequence). In nucleotides, the CDR3 is TGCAGTGCTCTTCGGGATCTACGGTTGTACTTC. It codes for CSALRDLRLYF.